This entry lists 21 T cell receptor beta chains sequenced from one sample in a study of blood T cell repertoires in COVID-19. Profiling relied on immunoSEQ multiplex PCR, and the TCRdb table lists in-frame clones only, not all of them. The table has 95,000 to 150,000 clones, around 86% seen once; the top ten hold approximately 12%. The source material was peripheral blood. The receptors come from a man in his sixties with acute or convalescent COVID-19.

The rearrangement uses TRBV4-2 and TRBJ1-6; maybe TRBD1 (6 bases). The CDR3 loop spans 16 amino acids. Germline assignment: CDR1 LGHNA and CDR2 YNFKEQ. V was pared by 1 base and J by 7 bases, with 14 bases between. CDR3 DNA sequence: TGTGCCAGCAGCCAAGCCACCGGACAGCCCAATTCACCCCTCCACTTT. Translation gives CASSQATGQPNSPLHF.

The chain joins TRBV10-3 to TRBJ1-2, with 7 nucleotides matching TRBD1. Germline V gives CDR1 ENHRY, CDR2 SYGVKD. The ends lost 2 bases at V and 4 bases at J; junction bases unmatched: 1. The CDR3 loop spans 13 amino acids. DNA for the CDR3: TGTGCCATCAGTGAGGGGACAGCCTATGGCTACACCTTC. This codes for CAISEGTAYGYTF.

This chain's CDR3 is CASSPTPGSLDPDTQYF. CDR3 DNA: TGTGCCAGCTCACCAACTCCGGGTTCCCTCGACCCAGATACGCAGTATTTT. The rearrangement uses TRBV18 and TRBJ2-3; no clear D. The V gene's germline CDR1 is KGHSH and CDR2 LQKENI. The V gene lost 2 bases and the J gene lost 4 bases, with 19 bases spanning the gap. This CDR3 spans 17 amino acids.

In DNA form, the CDR3 reads TGTGCCAGCAGCTTTGTGACAGGCGAGACCCAGTACTTC. It encodes CASSFVTGETQYF. The chain recombines TRBV7-2 with TRBJ2-5; tentatively, D is TRBD1 (6 bases). The germline V gene has CDR1 SGHTA and CDR2 FQGNSA. The V end was cut by 3 bases, the J end by 5 bases, with 10 bases between. The CDR3 consists of 13 residues. Full variable domain (rest looked up from reference TRBV7-2 and TRBJ2-5): GAGVSQSPSNKVTEKGKDVELRCDPISGHTALYWYRQSLGQGLEFLIYFQGNSAPDKSGLPSDRFSAERTGGSVSTLTIQRTQQEDSAVYLCASSFVTGETQYFGPGTRLLVL.

Only a few counts were recorded for this clone. CDR3 sequence: CASRRQGSFYEQYF. CDR3 bases: TGTGCCAGCAGGCGACAGGGCTCTTTCTACGAGCAGTACTTC. The chain carries TRBV27 and TRBJ2-7; 7 bases are shared with TRBD1. The CDR3 contains 14 residues. Germline V gene sequence: CDR1 MNHEY, CDR2 SMNVEV (reference sequence). Trimming cost V 6 bases and J 3 bases; bases outside gene matches: 8.

This chain joins TRBV5-8 and TRBJ1-1, with a tentative D call TRBD1 (5 bases). The length of the CDR3 is 13 residues. CDR1 is SGHTS and CDR2 is YDEGEE in the germline V gene. Trimming took 2 bases from V and 6 from J, leaving 11 bases between them. CDR3 loop: CASSFNRYAEAFF. CDR3 nucleotide sequence: TGTGCCAGCAGCTTCAACAGGTACGCTGAAGCTTTCTTT.

V and J are TRBV15 and TRBJ1-4; D unresolved. From germline, CDR1 is LNHNV and CDR2 YYDKDF (reference sequence). The CDR3 spans 14 residues. Trimming left V 3 bases short and J 7 bases short, with 12 bases between. In nucleotides, the CDR3 is TGTGCCACCAGCAGGCGGGGAGCTGGTGAAAAACTGTTTTTT. The encoded protein is CATSRRGAGEKLFF.

The gene calls are TRBV10-3 and TRBJ2-7, with D perhaps matching TRBD2 (6 bases). This CDR3 has 12 amino acids. V was clipped by 4 bases and J by 7 bases, with 11 bases between them. Germline loops: CDR1 ENHRY, CDR2 SYGVKD. The CDR3: CAISGDWGEQYF. The CDR3 DNA is TGTGCCATCAGTGGGGACTGGGGGGAGCAGTACTTC.

V is TRBV4-2 and J is TRBJ1-4; TRBD1 agrees at 7 bases. The V gene's germline CDR1 is LGHNA and CDR2 YNFKEQ. The CDR3 has 17 amino acids. The V gene end was trimmed by 4 bases and the J gene end by 4 bases; junction bases not matched to a gene: 12. The CDR3, as DNA: TGTGCCAGCAGCCCGGAGGGTAGGGGGCTTGGTAATGAAAAACTGTTTTTT. Translated, it gives CASSPEGRGLGNEKLFF.

This clone was counted once. The V and J genes are TRBV9 and TRBJ1-5, with D uncertain. Germline lookup yields CDR1 SGDLS and CDR2 YYNGEE. This CDR3 contains 15 residues. The ends were cut back, 4 bases at V and 4 bases at J, with 15 bases in the middle. CDR3 amino acids: CASSPGGLGNQPQHF. In nucleotides, the CDR3 is TGTGCCAGCAGCCCGGGCGGGTTAGGGAATCAGCCCCAGCATTTT.

The chain combines TRBV5-1 with TRBJ2-3, with D tentatively TRBD1 (6 bases). This CDR3 spans 14 amino acids. Trimming stripped 4 bases from V and 4 bases from J, with 13 bases between. Germline CDR1 and CDR2: SGHRS and YFSETQ. The chain's CDR3 is CASSTTGSADTQYF. As DNA, the CDR3 is TGCGCCAGCAGCACAACAGGGTCCGCAGATACGCAGTATTTT.

This sequence joins TRBV2 and TRBJ2-5, with 8 bases fitting TRBD2. Trimming at V came to 5 bases and at J to 5 bases, leaving 7 bases not matched to a gene. Germline-derived CDR1 and CDR2 are SNHLY and FYNNEI. This CDR3 comprises 14 residues. In DNA, the CDR3 is TGTGCCAGCAGTCGAGCGGGAGTCGGGGAGACCCAGTACTTC. Translation gives CASSRAGVGETQYF.

This chain connects TRBV29-1 to TRBJ2-7; TRBD1 matches at 8 bases. CDR3 length: 12 residues. Trimming at V came to 6 bases and at J to 9 bases, leaving 10 bases not matched to a gene. CDR1 and CDR2 (germline): SQVTM, ANQGSEA. The CDR3 loop is CSVSPTGAGQYF. The CDR3 DNA reads TGCAGCGTCTCACCGACAGGGGCGGGGCAGTACTTC.

This chain's CDR3 is CSVGGQGVDGYTF. CDR3 nucleotides: TGCAGCGTTGGGGGACAGGGCGTCGATGGCTACACCTTC. V gene TRBV29-1 combines with J gene TRBJ1-2, with 9 bases lining up with TRBD1. Germline V CDR1 and CDR2: SQVTM, ANQGSEA. The ends lost 4 bases at V and 6 bases at J; junction bases unmatched: 6. There are 13 residues in the CDR3.

The V call is TRBV3-1 (or the pseudogene TRBV3-2), the J call TRBJ2-7; TRBD2 matches 8 bases. The junction had 8 bases not matched to a gene; V was cut back by 4 bases and J by 9 bases. The CDR3 length is 13 residues. Germline-derived CDR1 and CDR2 are LGHDT and YNNKEL (reference sequence). CDR3 coding DNA: TGTGCCAGCAGCCCCCCGGGACTAGTCACGCAGTACTTC. Its protein product is CASSPPGLVTQYF.

V and J are TRBV16 and TRBJ1-1; no definite D call. Trimming removed 3 bases from V and 4 bases from J, with 15 bases in between. CDR1 is KGHSY, CDR2 FQNENV, per germline. The CDR3 extends over 15 amino acids. CDR3 coding DNA: TGTGCCAGCAGCCATTCCCTCGCAGGTGGCACTGAAGCTTTCTTT. Its protein product is CASSHSLAGGTEAFF.

The CDR3: CATSDLRGLDEQFF. CDR3 nucleotide sequence: TGTGCCACCAGTGATTTACGAGGGCTCGATGAGCAGTTCTTC. The rearrangement links TRBV24-1 to TRBJ2-1; D might be TRBD2 (5 bases). This CDR3 comprises 14 residues. Germline CDR1 reads KGHDR; CDR2 reads SFDVKD. Trimming left V 1 base short and J 8 bases short, with 11 bases between.

V is TRBV3-1 (or the pseudogene TRBV3-2) and J is TRBJ1-2; tentatively, D is TRBD1 (6 bases). The CDR3 extends over 14 amino acids. Germline V gene lookup returns CDR1 LGHDT and CDR2 YNNKEL (reference sequence). V was shortened by 1 base and J by 6 bases, with 12 bases between the two germline ends. CDR3 bases: TGTGCCAGCAGCCAAGTAGAAGGGGGTCATGGCTACACCTTC. This sequence encodes CASSQVEGGHGYTF.

The CDR3 DNA sequence: TGTGCCAGCAGTGAGGGGGGGTCCTACGAGCAGTACTTC. Its protein is CASSEGGSYEQYF. The chain couples TRBV6-1 to TRBJ2-7; 7 nucleotides line up with TRBD2. V shed 3 bases and J 1 base; nucleotides not matched to a gene: 0. The CDR3 contains 13 residues. Germline CDR1 MNHNS, CDR2 SASEGT.

This clone has a count of ten or more. This sequence joins TRBV7-9 and TRBJ2-2; TRBD1 matches 10 bases. CDR3 length: 15 residues. Germline V lookup: CDR1 SEHNR, CDR2 FQNEAQ (reference sequence). V lost 3 bases to trimming and J lost 6 bases; unmatched junction nucleotides: 4. DNA of the CDR3: TGTGCCAGCAGCTTCGCGGGACAGGGGCCCGGGGAGCTGTTTTTT. Translation: CASSFAGQGPGELFF.

This sequence joins TRBV19 and TRBJ1-2, with 8 bases matching TRBD1. CDR1 is LNHDA, CDR2 SQIVND, per germline (reference sequence). This CDR3 has 14 amino acids. V dropped 4 bases and J dropped 7; count of bases not matched to a gene: 8. CDR3: CASSTGGGYGGYTF. DNA of the CDR3: TGTGCCAGTAGTACAGGGGGCGGCTACGGTGGCTACACCTTC. Using reference TRBV19 and TRBJ1-2 for the parts outside the CDR3, the full variable domain is DGGITQSPKYLFRKEGQNVTLSCEQNLNHDAMYWYRQDPGQGLRLIYYSQIVNDFQKGDIAEGYSVSREKKESFPLTVTSAQKNPTAFYLCASSTGGGYGGYTFGSGTRLTVV.